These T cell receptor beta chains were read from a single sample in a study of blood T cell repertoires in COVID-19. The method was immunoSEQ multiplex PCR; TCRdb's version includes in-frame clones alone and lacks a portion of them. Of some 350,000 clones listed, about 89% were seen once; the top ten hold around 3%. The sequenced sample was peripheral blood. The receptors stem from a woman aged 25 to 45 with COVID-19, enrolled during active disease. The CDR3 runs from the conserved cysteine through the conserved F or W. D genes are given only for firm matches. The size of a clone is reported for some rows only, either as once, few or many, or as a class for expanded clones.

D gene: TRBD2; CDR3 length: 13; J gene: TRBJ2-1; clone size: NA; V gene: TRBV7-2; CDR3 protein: CATSGTPHDEQFF; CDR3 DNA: TGTGCGACTAGCGGGACCCCTCATGATGAGCAGTTCTTC
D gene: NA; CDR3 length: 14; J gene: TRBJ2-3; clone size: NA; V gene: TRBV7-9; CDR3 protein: CASAGPRGTDTQYF; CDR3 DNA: TGTGCCAGCGCCGGCCCAAGGGGGACAGATACGCAGTATTTT
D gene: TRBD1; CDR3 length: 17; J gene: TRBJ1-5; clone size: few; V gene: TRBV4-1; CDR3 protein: CASSLGQGTYSNQPQHF; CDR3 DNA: TGCGCCAGCAGCCTGGGACAGGGCACCTATAGCAATCAGCCCCAGCATTTT
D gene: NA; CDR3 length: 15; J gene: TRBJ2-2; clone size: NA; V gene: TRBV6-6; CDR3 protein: CASRSGTSNTGELFF; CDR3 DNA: TGTGCCAGCAGATCCGGGACAAGTAACACCGGGGAGCTGTTTTTT
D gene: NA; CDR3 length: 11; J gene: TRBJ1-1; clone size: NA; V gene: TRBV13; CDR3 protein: CASSRTSEAFF; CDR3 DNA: TGTGCCAGCAGCCGGACTTCTGAAGCTTTCTTT
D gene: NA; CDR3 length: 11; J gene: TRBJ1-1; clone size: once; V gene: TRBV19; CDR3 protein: CASTESTLAFF; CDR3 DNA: TGTGCCAGTACGGAGAGTACTTTAGCTTTCTTT
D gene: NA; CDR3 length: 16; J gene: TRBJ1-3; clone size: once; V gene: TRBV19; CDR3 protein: CASSLMTSGTGNTIYF; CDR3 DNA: TGTGCCAGTAGTTTGATGACGTCGGGGACTGGAAACACCATATATTTT
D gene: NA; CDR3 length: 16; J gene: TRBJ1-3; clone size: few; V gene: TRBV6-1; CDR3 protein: CASSVLTGSSGNTIYF; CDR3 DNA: TGTGCCAGCAGTGTACTAACAGGGAGCTCTGGAAACACCATATATTTT
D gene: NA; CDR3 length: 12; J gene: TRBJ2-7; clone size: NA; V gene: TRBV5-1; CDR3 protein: CASSLQGNEQYF; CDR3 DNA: TGCGCCAGCAGCTTGCAGGGAAACGAGCAGTACTTC
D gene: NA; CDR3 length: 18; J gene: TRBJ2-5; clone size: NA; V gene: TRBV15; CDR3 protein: CATSREMGMWALQETQYF; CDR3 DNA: TGTGCCACCAGCAGAGAAATGGGTATGTGGGCCCTTCAAGAGACCCAGTACTTC
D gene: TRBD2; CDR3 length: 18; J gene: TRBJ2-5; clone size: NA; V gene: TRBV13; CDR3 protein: CASSLGWRGADRLETQYF; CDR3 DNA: TGTGCCAGCAGCTTAGGATGGCGGGGGGCCGATAGGTTGGAGACCCAGTACTTC
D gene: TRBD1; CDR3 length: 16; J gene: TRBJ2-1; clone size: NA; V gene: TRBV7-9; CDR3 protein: CASSSSSRTGVHEQFF; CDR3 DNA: TGTGCCAGCAGCTCCTCTAGCAGGACAGGCGTGCATGAGCAGTTCTTC
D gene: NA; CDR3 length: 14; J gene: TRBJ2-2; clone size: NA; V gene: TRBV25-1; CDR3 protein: CASSPQVDTGELFF; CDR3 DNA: TGTGCCAGCAGTCCCCAGGTGGACACCGGGGAGCTGTTTTTT
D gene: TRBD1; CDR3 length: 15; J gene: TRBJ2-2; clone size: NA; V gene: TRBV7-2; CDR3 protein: CASSLVGTGAGELFF; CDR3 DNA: TGTGCCAGCAGCTTAGTAGGGACAGGGGCCGGGGAGCTGTTTTTT
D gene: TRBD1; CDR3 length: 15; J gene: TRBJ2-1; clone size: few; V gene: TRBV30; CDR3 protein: CAWSRDSNSYNEQFF; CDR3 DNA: TGTGCCTGGAGTCGGGACAGCAACTCCTACAATGAGCAGTTCTTC
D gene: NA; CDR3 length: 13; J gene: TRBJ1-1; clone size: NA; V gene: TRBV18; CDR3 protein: CASSPRGGTEAFF; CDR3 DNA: TGTGCCAGCTCACCCCGGGGGGGCACTGAAGCTTTCTTT
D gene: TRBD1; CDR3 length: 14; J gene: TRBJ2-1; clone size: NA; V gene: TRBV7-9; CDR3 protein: CASSLDRELGEQFF; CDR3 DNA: TGTGCCAGCAGCCTAGACAGGGAATTGGGTGAGCAGTTCTTC
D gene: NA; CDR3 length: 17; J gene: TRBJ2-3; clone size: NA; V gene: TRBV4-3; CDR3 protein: CASSQGYGAGIADTQYF; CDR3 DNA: TGCGCCAGCAGCCAAGGTTATGGCGCCGGGATCGCGGATACGCAGTATTTT
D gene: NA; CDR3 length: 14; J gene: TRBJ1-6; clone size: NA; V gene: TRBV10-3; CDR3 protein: CAISAASRGSPLHF; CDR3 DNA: TGTGCCATCAGTGCGGCCTCACGGGGTTCACCCCTCCACTTT
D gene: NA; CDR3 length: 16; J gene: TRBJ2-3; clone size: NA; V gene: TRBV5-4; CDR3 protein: CASSPLLAVSTDTQYF; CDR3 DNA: TGTGCCAGCAGCCCCCTTCTAGCAGTTAGCACAGATACGCAGTATTTT
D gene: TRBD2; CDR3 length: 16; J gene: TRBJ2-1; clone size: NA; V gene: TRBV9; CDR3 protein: CASSVDVAGSYNEQFF; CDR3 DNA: TGTGCCAGCAGCGTAGATGTAGCGGGCTCCTACAATGAGCAGTTCTTC
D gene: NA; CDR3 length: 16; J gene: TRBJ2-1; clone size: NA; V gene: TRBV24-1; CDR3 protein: CATRGRSAGSYNEQFF; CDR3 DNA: TGTGCCACCAGGGGCAGGTCCGCCGGCTCCTACAATGAGCAGTTCTTC
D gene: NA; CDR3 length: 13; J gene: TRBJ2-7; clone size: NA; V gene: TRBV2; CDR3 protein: CASAGRGDYEQYF; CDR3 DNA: TGTGCCAGCGCGGGACGGGGTGACTACGAGCAGTACTTC
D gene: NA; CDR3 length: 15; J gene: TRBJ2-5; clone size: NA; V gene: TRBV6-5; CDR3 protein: CASSPNREGQETQYF; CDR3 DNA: TGTGCCAGCAGTCCAAACCGAGAGGGTCAAGAGACCCAGTACTTC
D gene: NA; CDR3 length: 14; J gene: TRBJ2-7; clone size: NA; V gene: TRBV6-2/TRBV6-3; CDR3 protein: CASSLAQGPYEQYF; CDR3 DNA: TGTGCCAGCAGTTTGGCCCAGGGCCCGTACGAGCAGTACTTC
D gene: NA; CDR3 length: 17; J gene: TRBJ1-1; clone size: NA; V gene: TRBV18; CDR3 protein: CASSPLGQNAGNTEAFF; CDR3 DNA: TGTGCCAGCTCACCCCTCGGGCAAAACGCGGGGAACACTGAAGCTTTCTTT
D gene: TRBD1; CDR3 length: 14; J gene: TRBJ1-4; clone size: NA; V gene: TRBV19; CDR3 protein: CASSMGTGNEKLFF; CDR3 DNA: TGTGCCAGTAGTATGGGGACAGGTAATGAAAAACTGTTTTTT
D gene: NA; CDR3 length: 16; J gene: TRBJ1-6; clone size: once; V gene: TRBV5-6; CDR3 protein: CASSLATGAYNSPLHF; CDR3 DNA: TGTGCCAGCAGCTTGGCCACAGGTGCCTATAATTCACCCCTCCACTTT
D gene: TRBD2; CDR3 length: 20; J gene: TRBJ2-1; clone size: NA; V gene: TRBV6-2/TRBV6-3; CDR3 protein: CASSYIGGLLAGSSYNEQFF; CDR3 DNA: TGTGCCAGCAGTTATATTGGGGGTCTTCTAGCGGGGAGCTCCTACAATGAGCAGTTCTTC
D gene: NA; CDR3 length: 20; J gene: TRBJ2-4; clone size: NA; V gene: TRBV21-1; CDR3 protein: CASSFKKSPQGAVAKNIQYF; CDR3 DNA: TGTGCCAGCAGCTTCAAAAAGTCGCCGCAGGGGGCGGTAGCCAAAAACATTCAGTACTTC
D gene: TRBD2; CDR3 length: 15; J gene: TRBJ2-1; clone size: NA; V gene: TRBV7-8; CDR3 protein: CASSPVAGGYNEQFF; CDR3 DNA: TGTGCCAGCAGCCCCGTCGCGGGAGGCTACAATGAGCAGTTCTTC
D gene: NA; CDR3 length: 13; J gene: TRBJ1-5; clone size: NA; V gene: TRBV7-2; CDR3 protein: CASRDSPNQPQHF; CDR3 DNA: TGTGCCAGCAGGGACAGCCCCAATCAGCCCCAGCATTTT
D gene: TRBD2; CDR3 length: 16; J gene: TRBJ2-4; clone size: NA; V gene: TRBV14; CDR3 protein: CASSQEGLAGGPLQYF; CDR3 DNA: TGTGCCAGCAGCCAAGAAGGCCTAGCGGGGGGGCCCCTTCAGTACTTC
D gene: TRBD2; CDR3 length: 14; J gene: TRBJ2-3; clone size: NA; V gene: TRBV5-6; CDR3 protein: CASSDGLAQDTQYF; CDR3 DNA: TGTGCCAGCAGCGACGGACTAGCGCAAGATACGCAGTATTTT
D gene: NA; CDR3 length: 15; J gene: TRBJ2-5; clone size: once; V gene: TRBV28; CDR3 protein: CASSLPGSLRETQYF; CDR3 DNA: TGTGCCAGCAGTTTACCAGGGTCCCTCCGGGAGACCCAGTACTTC
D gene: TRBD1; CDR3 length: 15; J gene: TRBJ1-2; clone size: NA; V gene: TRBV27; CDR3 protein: CASSFRTGGGSGYTF; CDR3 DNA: TGTGCCAGCAGTTTCCGGACAGGGGGCGGGAGTGGCTACACCTTC
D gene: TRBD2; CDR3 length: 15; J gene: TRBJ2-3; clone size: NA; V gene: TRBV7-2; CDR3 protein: CASSAGLAATDTQYF; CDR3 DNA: TGTGCCAGCAGCGCGGGACTAGCGGCCACAGATACGCAGTATTTT
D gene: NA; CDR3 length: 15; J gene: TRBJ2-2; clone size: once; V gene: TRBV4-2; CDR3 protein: CASSQGGPNTGELFF; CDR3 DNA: TGTGCCAGCAGCCAGGGGGGGCCGAACACCGGGGAGCTGTTTTTT
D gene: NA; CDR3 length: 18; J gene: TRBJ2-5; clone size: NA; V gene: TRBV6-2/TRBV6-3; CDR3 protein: CASSYPRNSRGGEETQYF; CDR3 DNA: TGTGCCAGCAGTTACCCCCGAAATTCACGGGGAGGTGAGGAGACCCAGTACTTC
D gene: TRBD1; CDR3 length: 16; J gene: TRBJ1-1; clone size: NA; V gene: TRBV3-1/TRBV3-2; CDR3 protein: CASSQTDRGVNTEAFF; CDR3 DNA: TGTGCCAGCAGCCAAACGGACAGGGGCGTGAACACTGAAGCTTTCTTT
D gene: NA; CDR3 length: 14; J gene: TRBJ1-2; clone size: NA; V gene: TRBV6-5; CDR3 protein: CASSSLGGVYGYTF; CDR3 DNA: TGTGCCAGCAGTTCCCTGGGAGGAGTATATGGCTACACCTTC
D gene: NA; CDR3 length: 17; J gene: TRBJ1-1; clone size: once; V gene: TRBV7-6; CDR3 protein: CASSLVPKGGTNTEAFF; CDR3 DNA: TGTGCCAGCAGCTTAGTTCCGAAGGGGGGGACGAACACTGAAGCTTTCTTT
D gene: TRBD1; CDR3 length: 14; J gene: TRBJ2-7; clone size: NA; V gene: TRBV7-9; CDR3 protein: CASSLTGSIHEQYF; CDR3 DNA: TGTGCCAGCAGCTTGACAGGGTCGATCCACGAGCAGTACTTC
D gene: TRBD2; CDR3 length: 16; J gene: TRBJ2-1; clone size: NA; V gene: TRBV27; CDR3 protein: CASSLMLAGGVNEQFF; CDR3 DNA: TGTGCCAGCAGTTTGATGCTAGCGGGGGGGGTCAATGAGCAGTTCTTC
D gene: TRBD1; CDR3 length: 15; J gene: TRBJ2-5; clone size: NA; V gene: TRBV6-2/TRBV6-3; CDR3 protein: CASTPRTGGRETQYF; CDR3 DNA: TGTGCCAGCACCCCCCGGACAGGGGGTAGAGAGACCCAGTACTTC
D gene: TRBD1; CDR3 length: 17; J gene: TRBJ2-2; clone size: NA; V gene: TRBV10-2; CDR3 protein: CASTPPSDRARTGELFF; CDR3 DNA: TGCGCCAGCACCCCTCCCTCGGACAGGGCGAGGACCGGGGAGCTGTTTTTT
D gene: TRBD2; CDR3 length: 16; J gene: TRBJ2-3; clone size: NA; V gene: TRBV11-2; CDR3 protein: CASSSLAGGNTDTQYF; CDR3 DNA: TGTGCCAGCAGCTCGCTAGCGGGGGGGAACACAGATACGCAGTATTTT
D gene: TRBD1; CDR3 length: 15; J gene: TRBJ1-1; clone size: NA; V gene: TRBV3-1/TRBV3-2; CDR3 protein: CASSSRQGQNTEAFF; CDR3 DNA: TGTGCCAGCAGCAGCAGACAGGGCCAAAACACTGAAGCTTTCTTT
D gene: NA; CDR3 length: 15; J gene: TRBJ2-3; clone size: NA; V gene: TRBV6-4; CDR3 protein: CASKELGQRVDTQYF; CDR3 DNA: TGTGCCAGCAAGGAACTGGGACAGCGGGTGGATACGCAGTATTTT
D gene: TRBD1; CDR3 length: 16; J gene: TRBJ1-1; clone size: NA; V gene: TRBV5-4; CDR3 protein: CASRDRRGLRVTEAFF; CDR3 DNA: TGTGCCAGCAGGGATCGCAGGGGGCTAAGGGTCACTGAAGCTTTCTTT
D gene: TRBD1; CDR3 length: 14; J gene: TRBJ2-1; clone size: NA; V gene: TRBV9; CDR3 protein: CASSVGRGLNEQFF; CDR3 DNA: TGTGCCAGCAGCGTAGGCAGGGGGCTCAATGAGCAGTTCTTC
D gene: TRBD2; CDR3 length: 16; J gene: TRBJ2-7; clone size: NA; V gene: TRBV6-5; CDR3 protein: CASSYDFRAGFYEQYF; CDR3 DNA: TGTGCCAGCAGTTACGACTTCAGAGCGGGATTCTACGAGCAGTACTTC